Following are 27 T cell receptor beta chains from one sample sequenced in a study of CD8 T cells in ankylosing spondylitis. TCRdb called the 5' RACE reads again in MiXCR, with one record for every CDR3 protein. In the table there are approximately 250,000 distinct CDR3 sequences, approximately 8.4% of which are singletons. The sequencing input was blood, either unsorted or a sorted T cell fraction (not recorded which). Receptor source: a female donor with ankylosing spondylitis or in good health (not recorded which).

This clonotype was counted at least ten times. V usage is TRBV3-1 and J usage is TRBJ2-7; D is unclear. Between the trimmed V and J ends, which lost 1 base and 3 bases, there was a span of 10 bases. The CDR3 length is 14 residues. The germline V gene has CDR1 LGHDT and CDR2 YNNKEL (reference sequence). The CDR3 protein is CASSQAPGIYEQYF. The CDR3 coding sequence is TGTGCCAGCAGCCAAGCCCCGGGTATCTACGAGCAGTACTTC.

Ten or more counts support this clonotype. The CDR3 bases are TGTGCCAGTATTAGGGGAGATACGCAGTATTTT. Protein sequence: CASIRGDTQYF. The chain uses TRBV19 and TRBJ2-3; possible D gene TRBD1, 5 bases. The V gene's germline CDR1 is LNHDA and CDR2 SQIVND (reference sequence). The germline V and J ends were trimmed by 7 bases and 5 bases, with 7 bases remaining between them. This CDR3 spans 11 amino acids.

This clonotype has a count of ten or more. The chain couples TRBV20-1 to TRBJ2-3; TRBD2 might be the D (5 bases). V was trimmed by 3 bases and J by 5 bases, leaving 9 bases between them. CDR3 length equals 12 residues. The V gene's germline CDR1 is DFQATT and CDR2 SNEGSKA (reference sequence). CDR3 sequence (DNA): TGCAGTGCTAGCGGACTTGAAGATACGCAGTATTTT. This gives the protein CSASGLEDTQYF.

The V gene is TRBV29-1, the J gene TRBJ1-1; D unclear. V lost 6 bases and J lost 1, with 9 bases in between. The germline V gene has CDR1 SQVTM and CDR2 ANQGSEA. The CDR3 sequence is 12 residues long. As DNA, the CDR3 is TGCAGCGTGCTAAGGGCGAACACTGAAGCTTTCTTT. Protein: CSVLRANTEAFF.

This clonotype was seen at least ten times. The chain joins TRBV20-1 to TRBJ2-2; either TRBD1 or TRBD2 may supply D (5 bases each). The germline gives CDR1 DFQATT, CDR2 SNEGSKA (reference sequence). V was clipped by 6 bases and J by 5 bases, with 16 bases between them. There are 14 residues in the CDR3. Written as DNA, the CDR3 is TGCAGTGCATCTCCCGGGGCCCGGACCGGGGAGCTGTTTTTT. Its translation: CSASPGARTGELFF.

The chain is built from TRBV13 and TRBJ2-1; 9 bases line up with TRBD2. After removal of 7 bases from V and 4 bases from J, the junction contained 14 bases not matched to a gene. CDR3 length: 17 amino acids. In germline, CDR1 is PRHDT, CDR2 FYEKMQ (reference sequence). CDR3 residues: CASKASGKGSRYNEQFF. CDR3 nucleotides: TGTGCCAGCAAGGCTAGCGGGAAAGGCTCTAGGTACAATGAGCAGTTCTTC.

This clonotype was seen more than once but under ten times. The chain links TRBV20-1 to TRBJ1-5; tentative D call: TRBD1 (6 bases). Trimming removed 3 bases at V and 2 bases at J, with 11 bases between. CDR3 size: 14 residues. CDR1 and CDR2 from the germline V gene are DFQATT and SNEGSKA (reference sequence). The CDR3 DNA reads as TGCAGTGCTAGGGGGGGCGCGGGCAATCAGCCCCAGCATTTT. It codes for CSARGGAGNQPQHF.

This clonotype was observed many times. This chain joins TRBV3-1 and TRBJ2-7; 10 nucleotides agree with TRBD2. V lost 0 bases and J lost 5; bases outside the gene matches: 4. The CDR3 covers 15 residues. Germline V gives CDR1 LGHDT, CDR2 YNNKEL (reference sequence). CDR3 residues: CASSQESSGSDEQYF. The DNA of the CDR3 is TGTGCCAGCAGCCAAGAATCTAGCGGGAGTGACGAGCAGTACTTC.

This clonotype was seen at least ten times. The chain couples TRBV6-1 to TRBJ2-7; TRBD2 aligns across 13 bases. There are 14 residues in the CDR3. Losses at the gene ends were 3 bases for V and 4 bases for J; bases not matched to a gene: 0. Germline V lookup: CDR1 MNHNS, CDR2 SASEGT. This CDR3 reads CASSETSGRYEQYF. DNA of the CDR3: TGTGCCAGCAGTGAGACTAGCGGGAGGTACGAGCAGTACTTC.

This clonotype was counted ten times or more. The chain couples TRBV6-2 or TRBV6-3 to TRBJ2-3; 8 bases are a match to TRBD2. The CDR3 length is 15 residues. J gave up 6 bases and V 7 bases, and 12 bases lay outside the gene matches. CDR1 and CDR2 from the germline V gene are MNHEY and SVGEGT. CDR3 sequence: CASTSGTRGMDTQYF. CDR3 DNA sequence: TGTGCCAGCACCTCCGGGACTAGAGGAATGGATACGCAGTATTTT.

The rearrangement links TRBV12-3 or TRBV12-4 to TRBJ1-2; unclear D gene. The V end lost 5 bases, the J end lost 6 bases, and 19 bases lay between the germline ends. The CDR3 sequence is 15 residues long. DNA for the CDR3: TGTGCCAGCAGTCCGCTGTTTAGAGGGCCAGATGGCTACACCTTC. It yields the protein CASSPLFRGPDGYTF.

The chain is built from TRBV20-1 and TRBJ2-1; possibly TRBD2 for D (5 bases). CDR1 and CDR2 from the germline V gene are DFQATT and SNEGSKA (reference sequence). The CDR3 totals 15 residues. V was clipped by 1 base and J by 4 bases, with 14 bases between them. The DNA of the CDR3 is TGCAGTGCTAGAGTTTCCTGGGCGGGTTACAATGAGCAGTTCTTC. Residues: CSARVSWAGYNEQFF.

As regards this clonotype: Mismatch with germline at one junction end may stem from a read error. V and J are TRBV19 and TRBJ2-5; D uncertain. Germline assignment: CDR1 LNHDA and CDR2 SQIVND (reference sequence). The CDR3 loop spans 11 amino acids. This CDR3 is CASGIPGTQYF. CDR3 DNA sequence: TGTGCCAGTGGTATCCCGGGGACCCAGTACTTC.

This clonotype was seen ten or more times. The CDR3 DNA follows: TGTGCCAGCAGCTTAAATCTAGCGGGAGCTGAGCAGTTCTTC. Translated: CASSLNLAGAEQFF. The V and J genes are TRBV7-3 and TRBJ2-1, with 10 bases identical to TRBD2. Germline V gene lookup returns CDR1 SGHTA and CDR2 FQGTGA. The V gene end was trimmed by 1 base and the J gene end by 9 bases; junction bases not matched to a gene: 3. There are 14 residues in the CDR3.

The CDR3 coding sequence is TGTGCCAGCAGCCAGAGGGGGCAGATTCAAGAGACCCAGTACTTC. Translating it yields CASSQRGQIQETQYF. The V and J genes are TRBV3-1 and TRBJ2-5, with 7 bases aligning to TRBD1. CDR1 is LGHDT, CDR2 YNNKEL, per germline (reference sequence). V lost 3 bases to trimming and J lost 2 bases; unmatched junction nucleotides: 6. This CDR3 region has 15 residues.

With respect to this clonotype: A clone one base away is much larger, so this may be a read error. V and J are TRBV12-3 or TRBV12-4 and TRBJ2-1; D possibly uses TRBD1 or TRBD2 (6 bases each). The V and J ends lost 3 bases and 4 bases respectively, with 16 bases between them. The CDR3 is made up of 16 amino acids. The CDR3 nucleotides are TGTGCCAGCAGTTTCTTTGTGGGGGCGGGATACAATGAGCAGTTCTTC. This encodes CASSFFVGAGYNEQFF.

Ten or more counts support this clonotype. The CDR3 spells CASSPREALYEQYF. CDR3 DNA sequence: TGTGCCAGCAGTCCACGTGAGGCACTCTACGAGCAGTACTTC. The V call is TRBV12-3 or TRBV12-4, the J call TRBJ2-7; D is unclear. V shed 5 bases and J shed 3 bases, with 14 bases lying between them. The CDR3 is made up of 14 amino acids.

This clonotype was seen ten or more times. This chain joins TRBV5-1 and TRBJ2-1, with TRBD1 as a possible D gene (6 bases). CDR3 length: 12 amino acids. Germline CDR1 and CDR2: SGHRS and YFSETQ. V was pared by 5 bases and J by 15 bases, with 18 bases between. The CDR3 DNA follows: TGCGCCAGCAGTTCACAGGGAACTGAACTGTTCTTC. It translates to CASSSQGTELFF.

In its sample, this clonotype was seen a few times. The chain combines TRBV20-1 with TRBJ2-7; TRBD1 matches at 8 bases. This CDR3 has 15 residues. V lost 2 bases to trimming and J lost 0 bases; unmatched junction nucleotides: 6. The germline gives CDR1 DFQATT, CDR2 SNEGSKA (reference sequence). DNA of the CDR3: TGCAGTGCTAGATATCGGGACAGGACCTCCTACGAGCAGTACTTC. Protein sequence: CSARYRDRTSYEQYF.

This clonotype was detected many times. V usage is TRBV5-1 and J usage is TRBJ1-1; D possibly corresponds to TRBD1 (5 bases). Germline loops: CDR1 SGHRS, CDR2 YFSETQ. This CDR3 is 13 amino acids long. V shed 4 bases and J shed 6 bases, with 13 bases lying between them. The CDR3 is CASSEGTSSEAFF. The CDR3 region has the DNA TGCGCCAGCAGCGAAGGGACTTCTTCTGAAGCTTTCTTT.

This clonotype was seen many times. The V and J genes are TRBV29-1 and TRBJ2-7; 11 bases align to TRBD2. Looked up from germline, CDR1 is SQVTM and CDR2 is ANQGSEA. Trimming took 6 bases from V and 5 from J; bases not matched to a gene: 6. The CDR3 length is 13 residues. CDR3 nucleotide sequence: TGCAGCGTAGCCGGGACTAGCGGCAACGAGCAGTACTTC. This sequence encodes CSVAGTSGNEQYF.

This clonotype was detected ten times or more. The chain links TRBV10-3 to TRBJ2-7; tentative D call: TRBD2 (5 bases). The CDR3 loop spans 16 amino acids. V lost 6 bases and J 3 bases, leaving 21 bases between the germline ends. CDR1 and CDR2 from the germline V gene are ENHRY and SYGVKD. CDR3 sequence (DNA): TGTGCCATCAGCCCCACCCCTTTGGGGAGAAGCTACGAGCAGTACTTC. This sequence encodes CAISPTPLGRSYEQYF.

Many counts were recorded for this clonotype. The chain joins TRBV20-1 to TRBJ2-1; 7 bases match TRBD2. V shed 0 bases, J shed 8 bases, and the junction held 13 bases outside the gene matches. The CDR3 runs to 16 residues. The V gene's germline CDR1 is DFQATT and CDR2 SNEGSKA (reference sequence). Written as DNA, the CDR3 is TGCAGTGCTAGAGATCTTACGGCGGGAGTTTTCCATGAGCAGTTCTTC. Its translation: CSARDLTAGVFHEQFF.

This clonotype was seen repeatedly, ten times or more. The chain recombines TRBV10-2 with TRBJ2-1, with D perhaps TRBD1 or TRBD2 (5 bases each). Germline CDR1 and CDR2: WSHSY and SAAADI. V was clipped by 0 bases and J by 0 bases, with 12 bases between them. The CDR3 runs to 17 residues. CDR3 in amino acids: CASSESVGDLSYNEQFF. For the CDR3, the DNA is TGCGCCAGCAGTGAGTCGGTGGGGGACCTCTCCTACAATGAGCAGTTCTTC.

The sample holds a few counts of this clonotype. The chain employs TRBV7-9 and TRBJ2-5; tentatively, D is TRBD2 (5 bases). CDR3 length: 13 amino acids. CDR1 is SEHNR, CDR2 FQNEAQ, per germline (reference sequence). With 4 bases removed from V and 4 bases from J, the gap between germline ends came to 10 bases. DNA for the CDR3: TGTGCCAGCAGCTGGACTCAAGCAGAGACCCAGTACTTC. It encodes CASSWTQAETQYF.

This clonotype was picked up many times. The chain is built from TRBV29-1 and TRBJ2-3; possibly TRBD1 for D (6 bases). Germline loops: CDR1 SQVTM, CDR2 ANQGSEA. This CDR3 is 15 amino acids long. The germline V and J ends were trimmed by 3 bases and 1 base, with 14 bases remaining between them. CDR3 sequence (DNA): TGCAGCGTTGAGGGCCCAGGGGTTGGCACAGATACGCAGTATTTT. This encodes CSVEGPGVGTDTQYF.

This clonotype was counted ten times or more. The V call is TRBV7-2, the J call TRBJ1-1; D uncertain. Trimming left V 4 bases short and J 0 bases short, with 12 bases between. This CDR3 spans 15 amino acids. Germline loops: CDR1 SGHTA, CDR2 FQGNSA. CDR3 residues: CASSSQTLMNTEAFF. The CDR3 DNA reads as TGTGCCAGCAGCTCGCAGACCCTCATGAACACTGAAGCTTTCTTT.